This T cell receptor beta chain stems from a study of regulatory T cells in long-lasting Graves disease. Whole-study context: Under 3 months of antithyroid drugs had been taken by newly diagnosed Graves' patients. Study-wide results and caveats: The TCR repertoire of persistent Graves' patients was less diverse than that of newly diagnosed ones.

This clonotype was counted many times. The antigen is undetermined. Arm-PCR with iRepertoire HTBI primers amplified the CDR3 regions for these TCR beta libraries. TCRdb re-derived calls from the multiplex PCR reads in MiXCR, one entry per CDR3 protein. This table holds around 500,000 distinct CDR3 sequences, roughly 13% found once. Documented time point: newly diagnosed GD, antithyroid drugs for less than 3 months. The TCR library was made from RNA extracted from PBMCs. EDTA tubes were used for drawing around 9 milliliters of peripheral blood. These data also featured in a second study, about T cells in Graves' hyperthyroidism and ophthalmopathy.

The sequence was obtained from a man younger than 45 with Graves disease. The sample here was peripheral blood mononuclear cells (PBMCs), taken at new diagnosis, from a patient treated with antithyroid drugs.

CDR3 in DNA: TGTGCCAGCATGGCCCCTGGAGTATGGGACAGGGGGTCCTATGGCTACACCTTC. Translated, it gives CASMAPGVWDRGSYGYTF. This chain connects TRBV28 to TRBJ1-2; 11 nucleotides agree with TRBD1. The germline gives CDR1 MDHEN, CDR2 SYDVKM. Trimming at V came to 7 bases and at J to 4 bases, leaving 17 bases not matched to a gene. The CDR3 extends over 18 amino acids.